One sample yielded the 27 T cell receptor beta chains listed below, sequenced in a study of cytomegalovirus exposure and HLA in healthy donors (dated by TCRdb to 2015 to 2018). The library was generated by the immunoSEQ multiplex PCR assay. For the multiplex PCR, a mixture combining 60 forward primers for TCR Vbeta segments and 13 reverse primers for TCR Jbeta segments was used. TCRdb took this table from immuneACCESS and kept in-frame rearrangements with V and J called. Such tables lack part of the clones; where checked against another copy, unresolved V genes explain under half of the gap, and the rest is unexplained. This sample gives about 93,000 clones in total; around four fifths of them show up just once. Under 8.5% of the sample belongs to the ten largest clones. The source material was PBMCs. These receptors all stem from a man in his thirties or forties in good health and CMV-seronegative.

The chain carries TRBV7-3 and TRBJ2-3; 8 bases match TRBD2. The germline V gene has CDR1 SGHTA and CDR2 FQGTGA. There are 15 residues in the CDR3. Trimming cost V 5 bases and J 1 base; bases outside gene matches: 5. This CDR3 is CASSQTSAGTDTQYF. The CDR3 DNA reads TGTGCCAGCAGCCAGACTAGCGCGGGCACAGATACGCAGTATTTT.

V is TRBV6-4 and J is TRBJ1-1; 7 positions match TRBD1. Germline lookup yields CDR1 MRHNA and CDR2 SNTAGT. The V and J ends lost 5 bases and 6 bases, in that order; junction bases with no gene match: 6. The CDR3 consists of 13 residues. CDR3 region: CASSRDRLSEAFF. The CDR3 DNA reads as TGTGCCAGCAGTCGGGACAGACTTTCTGAAGCTTTCTTT.

V and J are TRBV5-1 and TRBJ1-1; D gene ambiguous. Between the trimmed V and J ends, which lost 2 bases and 0 bases, there was a span of 8 bases. Germline V lookup: CDR1 SGHRS, CDR2 YFSETQ. The CDR3 runs to 14 residues. The CDR3 coding sequence is TGCGCCAGCAGCTTAAGCATACTGAACACTGAAGCTTTCTTT. Protein: CASSLSILNTEAFF.

The V gene is TRBV6-1, the J gene TRBJ1-2; weak D call: TRBD1 (6 bases). Germline CDR1 and CDR2: MNHNS and SASEGT. The CDR3 loop spans 14 amino acids. V lost 1 base and J lost 7, with 13 bases in between. CDR3 bases: TGTGCCAGCAGTGAAGATGTCAGGGGCGTTGGCTACACCTTC. Translated, it gives CASSEDVRGVGYTF.

The table lists this clone with a few counts. The chain combines TRBV18 with TRBJ1-1; D possibly corresponds to TRBD1 (6 bases). Germline V gives CDR1 KGHSH, CDR2 LQKENI. The CDR3 runs to 14 residues. Trimming shortened V by 5 bases and J by 1 base, and 11 bases separated the two germline ends. The CDR3 spells CASSLSGQNTEAFF. The DNA for the CDR3 is TGTGCCAGCTCATTGTCGGGACAGAACACTGAAGCTTTCTTT.

The chain combines TRBV18 with TRBJ2-3, with 7 bases identical to TRBD1. Germline CDR1 is KGHSH and CDR2 is LQKENI. V gave up 2 bases and J gave up 0 bases; unmatched junction bases: 5. CDR3 size: 16 residues. CDR3: CASSPYPRGSTDTQYF. The CDR3 DNA reads TGTGCCAGCTCACCATACCCCAGGGGGAGCACAGATACGCAGTATTTT.

This chain joins TRBV28 and TRBJ1-6; D is perhaps TRBD1 (6 bases). Per germline, CDR1 MDHEN and CDR2 SYDVKM. The CDR3 is 15 residues long. Trimming took 5 bases from V and 9 from J, leaving 17 bases between them. The CDR3 sequence is CASSPWGQGRSPLHF. The CDR3 region has the DNA TGTGCCAGCAGTCCCTGGGGGCAGGGGCGTTCACCCCTCCACTTT.

CDR3 sequence: CASSFAGSNQPQHF. DNA of the CDR3: TGTGCCAGCAGCTTTGCGGGGAGCAATCAGCCCCAGCATTTT. The chain employs TRBV5-4 and TRBJ1-5; D uncertain. The CDR3 has 14 amino acids. The V gene's germline CDR1 is SGHNT and CDR2 YYREEE (reference sequence). V lost 2 bases and J 1 base, leaving 7 bases between the germline ends. The full variable domain, completed using reference TRBV5-4 and TRBJ1-5, is ETGVTQSPTHLIKTRGQQVTLRCSSQSGHNTVSWYQQALGQGPQFIFQYYREEENGRGNFPPRFSGLQFPNYSSELNVNALELDDSALYLCASSFAGSNQPQHFGDGTRLSIL.

The chain links TRBV5-4 to TRBJ2-1; TRBD2 aligns across 8 bases. Trimming took 4 bases from V and 6 from J; bases not matched to a gene: 12. Germline V gene lookup returns CDR1 SGHNT and CDR2 YYREEE (reference sequence). The CDR3 extends over 16 amino acids. In nucleotides, the CDR3 is TGTGCCAGCAGCCCCCCGGGGGGGGCGCGGAGCAATGAGCAGTTCTTC. Translation gives CASSPPGGARSNEQFF.

The chain uses TRBV6-1 and TRBJ2-1; the match to TRBD1 covers 9 bases. The CDR3 sequence is 15 residues long. The germline CDR1 and CDR2 sequences are MNHNS and SASEGT. V was pared by 4 bases and J by 7 bases, with 8 bases of the junction left unmatched. This CDR3 reads CASSVGTGWENEQFF. The CDR3 region has the DNA TGTGCCAGCAGTGTTGGGACAGGGTGGGAGAATGAGCAGTTCTTC.

The chain recombines TRBV30 with TRBJ2-5; D is perhaps TRBD1 (6 bases). Trimming left V 5 bases short and J 6 bases short, with 13 bases between. Germline assignment: CDR1 GTSNPN and CDR2 SVGIG (reference sequence). There are 12 residues in the CDR3. The CDR3 DNA reads as TGTGCCTGGGATGAGACAGGAAAGACCCAGTACTTC. Encoded protein: CAWDETGKTQYF.

J is TRBJ2-2 and V is TRBV6-4; 8 bases are shared with TRBD2. With 4 bases clipped from V and 5 bases from J, the junction kept 3 bases outside the gene matches. The CDR3 is made up of 14 amino acids. Germline-derived CDR1 and CDR2 are MRHNA and SNTAGT. CDR3 DNA sequence: TGTGCCAGCAGTGCGACTAGCGAGACCGGGGAGCTGTTTTTT. It yields the protein CASSATSETGELFF.

This clone has only a few counts. The CDR3 region has the DNA TGTGCCAGCAGCAAAGATCAGGATCCTTTCTATGGCTACACCTTC. Translation gives CASSKDQDPFYGYTF. The V and J genes are TRBV9 and TRBJ1-2, with D unresolved. The CDR3 consists of 15 residues. CDR1 is SGDLS, CDR2 YYNGEE, per germline. V lost 4 bases, J lost 4 bases, and 17 bases lay in between.

The chain recombines TRBV7-9 with TRBJ1-2, with 7 bases matching TRBD1. The J segment lost 8 bases and the V segment lost 6 bases, leaving 12 bases of the junction unmatched. The V gene's germline CDR1 is SEHNR and CDR2 FQNEAQ (reference sequence). CDR3 length equals 14 residues. In DNA, the CDR3 is TGTGCCAGCAGGGAGAGACAGGGTTTGGAGGGCTACACCTTC. Its protein is CASRERQGLEGYTF.

This clone was recorded once. This chain joins TRBV10-3 and TRBJ2-6, with TRBD2 as a possible D gene (6 bases). Germline values: CDR1 ENHRY, CDR2 SYGVKD. V lost 7 bases and J 0 bases, leaving 10 bases between the germline ends. The CDR3 has 15 amino acids. CDR3 bases: TGTGCCATCAAGGAGGGTCACTCTGGGGCCAACGTCCTGACTTTC. Translated: CAIKEGHSGANVLTF.

The J gene is TRBJ2-6, the V gene TRBV7-8; D uncertain. This CDR3 contains 15 residues. The V end was cut by 0 bases, the J end by 4 bases, with 7 bases between. Germline V CDR1 and CDR2: SGHVS, FQNEAQ. In DNA form, the CDR3 reads TGTGCCAGCAGCTTAGCCGGGTCCGGGGCCAACGTCCTGACTTTC. This translates into CASSLAGSGANVLTF.

This sequence joins TRBV6-5 and TRBJ1-6, with TRBD1 matching over 10 bases. Germline V gene lookup returns CDR1 MNHEY and CDR2 SVGAGI. V lost 6 bases and J lost 9; bases outside the gene matches: 8. CDR3 length: 15 residues. CDR3 coding DNA: TGTGCCAGCAGCCCCAGGACAGGGGGGGGTTCACCCCTCCACTTT. It encodes CASSPRTGGGSPLHF.

The chain carries TRBV5-1 and TRBJ2-3; 7 bases map to TRBD2. V lost 5 bases, J lost 0 bases, and 12 bases stayed unmatched. Germline CDR1 reads SGHRS; CDR2 reads YFSETQ. This CDR3 spans 17 amino acids. CDR3 protein: CASSLHRAAGSTDTQYF. CDR3 DNA sequence: TGCGCCAGCAGTCTTCACCGAGCAGCGGGGAGCACAGATACGCAGTATTTT.

The chain uses TRBV19 and TRBJ1-1; 7 bases line up with TRBD1. The CDR3 extends over 12 amino acids. Germline V gene lookup returns CDR1 LNHDA and CDR2 SQIVND (reference sequence). With V trimmed by 7 bases and J by 4 bases, 3 bases remained unmatched. CDR3 bases: TGTGCCAGTATTCACAGGGGCACTGAAGCTTTCTTT. This encodes CASIHRGTEAFF.

The chain is built from TRBV29-1 and TRBJ1-1; 9 bases line up with TRBD1. V gave up 5 bases and J gave up 4 bases; unmatched junction bases: 8. Germline lookup yields CDR1 SQVTM and CDR2 ANQGSEA. The CDR3 has 14 residues. CDR3 loop: CSVLTETGGTEAFF. The CDR3, as DNA: TGCAGCGTTTTGACAGAGACAGGGGGCACTGAAGCTTTCTTT.

This rearrangement joins TRBV13 to TRBJ1-1, with a possible D match to TRBD1 (5 bases). The V and J ends lost 2 bases and 4 bases respectively, with 8 bases between them. This CDR3 has 13 amino acids. Looked up from germline, CDR1 is PRHDT and CDR2 is FYEKMQ (reference sequence). This chain's CDR3 is CASSLSGGTEAFF. Here the CDR3 DNA reads TGTGCCAGCAGCTTAAGCGGGGGCACTGAAGCTTTCTTT.

The chain employs TRBV10-3 and TRBJ1-4; 9 nucleotides align to TRBD1. V gave up 2 bases and J gave up 10 bases; unmatched junction bases: 14. CDR1 ENHRY and CDR2 SYGVKD come from the germline V gene. CDR3 length: 17 amino acids. CDR3: CAISEPNGGQGVGKLFF. In DNA form, the CDR3 reads TGTGCCATCAGTGAGCCGAACGGGGGACAGGGTGTCGGAAAACTGTTTTTT.

This clone appeared a few times. The CDR3 DNA is TGCGCCAGCAGTCTAGACAAGAGTGTGGCGGGGGAGCAGTTCTTC. Encoded protein: CASSLDKSVAGEQFF. The chain combines TRBV10-1 with TRBJ2-1, with D possibly matching TRBD2 (6 bases). Germline CDR1 WNHNN, CDR2 SYGVQD (reference sequence). The CDR3 spans 15 residues. The germline V and J ends were trimmed by 5 bases and 10 bases, with 21 bases remaining between them.

This chain connects TRBV28 to TRBJ1-5; 7 nucleotides line up with TRBD1. In germline, CDR1 is MDHEN, CDR2 SYDVKM. J was trimmed by 7 bases and V by 4 bases; bases with no gene match: 4. There are 13 residues in the CDR3. The CDR3 sequence: CASSSTGVQPQHF. CDR3 DNA: TGTGCCAGCAGTTCTACAGGGGTGCAGCCCCAGCATTTT.

CDR3 sequence reads: CASSRDSGSYEQYF. The CDR3 DNA reads TGCGCCAGCAGCAGGGACAGCGGCTCCTACGAGCAGTACTTC. V usage is TRBV5-1 and J usage is TRBJ2-7; the match to TRBD1 covers 7 bases. The CDR3 totals 14 residues. CDR1 is SGHRS and CDR2 is YFSETQ in the germline V gene. V was clipped by 4 bases and J by 0 bases; unmatched bases: 4.

This clone has just a few counts. The rearrangement joins TRBV19 to TRBJ1-2, with D possibly matching TRBD1 (6 bases). CDR1 is LNHDA, CDR2 SQIVND, per germline (reference sequence). This CDR3 contains 14 residues. The ends were cut back, 7 bases at V and 7 bases at J, with 19 bases in the middle. CDR3 region: CASTYPGTSGGYTF. The CDR3 nucleotides read TGTGCCAGTACCTACCCCGGGACATCCGGTGGCTACACCTTC.

The chain has TRBV30 and TRBJ2-3; a weak D match, TRBD2 (5 bases). CDR3 length equals 13 residues. V dropped 0 bases and J dropped 5 bases, with 9 bases sitting between them. CDR1 and CDR2 from the germline V gene are GTSNPN and SVGIG (reference sequence). CDR3 region: CAWSVRGIDTQYF. The CDR3 region has the DNA TGTGCCTGGAGTGTACGGGGAATAGATACGCAGTATTTT.